Below are 2 T cell receptor beta chains sequenced from a single sample in a study of cytomegalovirus exposure and HLA in healthy donors. Repertoires were generated with immunoSEQ multiplex PCR, while TCRdb's copy carries only in-frame clones and drops some. The sample holds 130,000 or so clones, over 85% seen once. The sequencing sample was made of PBMCs. All receptors come from a man under 40 in good health and CMV-seronegative.

The genes are TRBV6-4 and TRBJ1-2; D gene uncertain. V shed 6 bases and J shed 0 bases, with 11 bases lying between them. The germline V gene encodes CDR1 MRHNA and CDR2 SNTAGT. The CDR3 extends over 14 amino acids. CDR3 in amino acids: CASSAGSANYGYTF. CDR3 in DNA: TGTGCCAGCAGCGCGGGATCAGCTAACTATGGCTACACCTTC.

V and J are TRBV7-9 and TRBJ2-1, with a tentative D call TRBD2 (6 bases). The germline CDR1 and CDR2 sequences are SEHNR and FQNEAQ (reference sequence). The V end lost 5 bases, the J end lost 0 bases, and 14 bases lay between the germline ends. CDR3 length equals 16 residues. CDR3 bases: TGTGCCAGCAGCACCCGGGACGGGAGCTCCTACAATGAGCAGTTCTTC. Amino acids: CASSTRDGSSYNEQFF.